These T cell receptor beta chains were read from a single sample in a study of CD8 T cells in Susac syndrome. Via MiXCR, TCRdb re-called the immunoSEQ multiplex PCR reads, giving one row per CDR3 protein. This table has over 150,000 distinct CDR3 sequences, roughly 94% appearing once. The sample was CD4+ T cells from PBMCs. The receptors originated from a human donor with Susac syndrome. CDR3s leave out the opening cysteine and the closing phenylalanine or tryptophan.

j_call v_call cdr3_aa
TRBJ2-1 TRBV4-3 ASSQGMLAGPDEQF
TRBJ2-7 TRBV7-2 ASSPGQPNSYEQY
TRBJ2-1 TRBV19 ASRRTGMANNEQF
TRBJ2-1 TRBV11-2 ASSFTSGRFNEQF
TRBJ2-5 TRBV7-9 ASSPTGRETQY
TRBJ1-4 TRBV14 ASSRSGPNLF
TRBJ2-1 TRBV30 AGSRDRSYNEQF
TRBJ2-1 TRBV11-2 ASSPANGLANNEQF
TRBJ2-6 TRBV7-2 ASSVSIGTGANVLT
TRBJ1-1 TRBV30 AWSGGRTNTEAF
TRBJ1-6 TRBV5-1 ASLMTVSVPVEPPLH
TRBJ1-4 TRBV29-1 SVYGTDSNEKLF
TRBJ1-1 TRBV29-1 SAGQGEAF
TRBJ2-2 TRBV7-9 ASSPGLSAGELF
TRBJ2-1 TRBV7-9 ASADLPSGEQF
TRBJ2-5 TRBV7-2 ATGGPRQRGISETQY
TRBJ2-7 TRBV7-9 ASSLLAGVSYEQY